What follows describes a single T cell receptor beta chain. This record belongs to a study of blood T cell repertoires in COVID-19. On the study more broadly: Sources were T cells, B-cell-depleted T cells, or PBMCs; the material itself was cDNA or gDNA.

The CDR3 contains 15 residues. CDR1 MNHEY and CDR2 SMNVEV come from the germline V gene (reference sequence). Trimming shortened V by 3 bases and J by 0 bases, and 9 bases separated the two germline ends. TCRdb's copy holds only in-frame clones and misses some; the assay was immunoSEQ multiplex PCR. The data hold about 300,000 clones, with around 89% observed a single time. V and J are TRBV27 and TRBJ1-5; D ambiguous. This TCR was recovered from a man in his forties with acute or convalescent COVID-19. Sequenced sample: peripheral blood. This CDR3 is CASSFGRDSNQPQHF. The CDR3 nucleotides are TGTGCCAGCAGTTTTGGACGGGATAGCAATCAGCCCCAGCATTTT.